This T cell receptor (beta chain) was identified in a study of T cell repertoires in cytomegalovirus infection. Across the whole study: CMV infection plus the matching HLA type was flagged by public TCR beta signatures. Study outcomes and limitations: Cumulative frequency (of public TCR beta family members) identified carriers of CMV plus the relevant HLA.

This clonotype has a count of ten or more. Its specificity is not known. Trimming took off 5 bases at V and 5 bases at J, with 19 bases between the two ends. CDR3 length: 15 residues. Germline CDR1 reads SGHTA; CDR2 reads FQGNSA. TCRdb recomputed calls from the reads with MiXCR, one row per CDR3 protein. The sample includes about 97,000 distinct CDR3 sequences, approximately 15% of them seen just once. The rearrangement uses TRBV7-2 and TRBJ2-7, with D possibly being TRBD1 or TRBD2 (6 bases each). Sequencing was carried out using PBMCs. The sequence came from a human donor in good health (CMV status not recorded). Some clones in this sample may be carry-over from other donors' samples. DNA of the CDR3: TGTGCCAGCAGCCCCCTGGGGGGCCAACGGAACGAGCAGTACTTC. This codes for CASSPLGGQRNEQYF.